The 16 T cell receptor beta chains below were found in one sample sequenced in a study of T cells after yellow fever vaccination. TCRdb re-called the 5' RACE reads through MiXCR, storing one row per CDR3 protein. The profile shows about 50,000 distinct CDR3 sequences, around 7% of them singletons. This sample comprised CD8+ T cells sorted from PBMCs, obtained roughly 14 days after the first yellow fever vaccination. The receptors here all came from a man aged 18 to 29 who received the YFV17D yellow fever vaccine.

This clonotype was seen ten or more times. The rearrangement joins TRBV5-5 to TRBJ2-7; 8 positions match TRBD1. J was trimmed by 2 bases and V by 4 bases; bases with no gene match: 8. CDR1 SGHKS and CDR2 YYEKEE come from the germline V gene (reference sequence). The length of the CDR3 is 15 residues. As DNA, the CDR3 is TGTGCCAGCAGCGTCGACAGGGGAGGCGCCTACGAGCAGTACGTC. Translated, it gives CASSVDRGGAYEQYV.

The chain employs TRBV4-1 and TRBJ1-1; TRBD1 might be the D (6 bases). The CDR3 length is 18 residues. Trimming shortened V by 3 bases and J by 1 base, and 21 bases separated the two germline ends. Germline CDR1 and CDR2: MGHRA and YSYEKL. CDR3 region: CASSHALGAGGANTEAFF. Here the CDR3 DNA reads TGCGCCAGCAGCCATGCCTTGGGGGCGGGCGGTGCGAACACTGAAGCTTTCTTT.

The rearrangement uses TRBV3-1 and TRBJ2-7; TRBD1 agrees at 9 bases. The CDR3 loop spans 15 amino acids. The junction had 6 bases not matched to a gene; V was cut back by 5 bases and J by 1 base. Germline CDR1 reads LGHDT; CDR2 reads YNNKEL (reference sequence). CDR3: CASSIRDRVSYEQYV. The CDR3 region has the DNA TGTGCCAGCAGCATACGGGACAGGGTATCCTACGAGCAGTACGTC.

At least ten counts were recorded for this clonotype. The V and J genes are TRBV27 and TRBJ2-3; TRBD2 matches at 7 bases. The germline gives CDR1 MNHEY, CDR2 SMNVEV (reference sequence). This CDR3 is built from 15 residues. V was clipped by 5 bases and J by 3 bases; unmatched bases: 8. The CDR3 coding sequence is TGTGCCAGCAGTAGCTGGCGGGGGTCGACAGATACGCAGTATTTT. This codes for CASSSWRGSTDTQYF.

Comments on this clonotype: One end of the junction fails to match germline, which may point to a read error. The genes are TRBV5-1 and TRBJ2-5; 12 bases line up with TRBD2. CDR1 SGHRS and CDR2 YFSETQ come from the germline V gene. The CDR3 covers 18 residues. In DNA form, the CDR3 reads TGCGCCGGCAGCTCGAACCGCATAGGACTAGCGGGGAGCGGGACCCAGTACTTC. Encoded protein: CAGSSNRIGLAGSGTQYF.

At least ten counts were recorded for this clonotype. The chain joins TRBV27 to TRBJ2-2, with TRBD2 identical over 8 bases. With 5 bases clipped from V and 5 bases from J, the junction kept 7 bases outside the gene matches. In germline, CDR1 is MNHEY, CDR2 SMNVEV (reference sequence). The CDR3 covers 15 residues. The CDR3 coding sequence is TGTGCCAGCAGTCCGGGACTAGTTGGAACCGGGGAGCTGTTTTTT. It yields the protein CASSPGLVGTGELFF.

There are many counts of this clonotype. This chain connects TRBV6-5 to TRBJ1-5; D perhaps matches TRBD1 (6 bases). V was shortened by 0 bases and J by 6 bases, with 9 bases between the two germline ends. CDR3 length equals 14 residues. CDR1 and CDR2 (germline): MNHEY, SVGAGI. The DNA for the CDR3 is TGTGCCAGCAGTTACTCGGGGGGCGTTCAGCCCCAGCATTTT. This codes for CASSYSGGVQPQHF.

To note about this clonotype: A much bigger clone sits one base away, suggesting this may be a read error. The V call is TRBV3-1, the J call TRBJ2-7, with TRBD1 identical over 9 bases. The CDR3 runs to 16 residues. Germline CDR1 reads LGHDT; CDR2 reads YNNKEL (reference sequence). The CDR3 sequence: CAGSHQGTGSSYEQYF. In DNA, the CDR3 is TGTGCCGGCAGCCATCAGGGGACAGGGAGCTCCTACGAGCAGTACTTC.

In its sample, this clonotype was seen many times. The genes are TRBV7-3 and TRBJ2-6; D remains unclear. Germline CDR1 and CDR2: SGHTA and FQGTGA. The CDR3 consists of 15 residues. The ends were cut back, 0 bases at V and 0 bases at J, with 3 bases in the middle. The CDR3 loop reads CASSLTLSGANVLTF. The CDR3 DNA sequence: TGTGCCAGCAGCTTAACTCTCTCTGGGGCCAACGTCCTGACTTTC. The complete variable domain, with remaining parts taken from reference TRBV7-3 and TRBJ2-6, reads GAGVSQTPSNKVTEKGKYVELRCDPISGHTALYWYRQSLGQGPEFLIYFQGTGAADDSGLPNDRFFAVRPEGSVSTLKIQRTERGDSAVYLCASSLTLSGANVLTFGAGSRLTVL.

This clonotype was observed at least ten times. CDR3: CASSLGQTYTEAFF. CDR3 in DNA: TGTGCCAGCAGTCTCGGACAGACCTACACTGAAGCTTTCTTT. The chain joins TRBV12-3 or TRBV12-4 to TRBJ1-1, with a possible D match to TRBD1 (6 bases). Trimming pared 5 bases from V and 3 bases from J, leaving 13 bases between. The CDR3 spans 14 residues.

This clonotype was observed at least ten times. The chain employs TRBV12-3 or TRBV12-4 and TRBJ2-1; 7 bases fit TRBD2. The CDR3 loop spans 15 amino acids. V was pared by 3 bases and J by 7 bases, with 9 bases of the junction left unmatched. The CDR3 region is CASSLGLAVTNEQFF. The CDR3 DNA is TGTGCCAGCAGTTTGGGGCTAGCGGTCACTAATGAGCAGTTCTTC.

This clonotype was found many times. This chain joins TRBV21-1 and TRBJ1-3; the DNA was not compared with TRBD1, the D call given in the table. TRBV21-1 is listed as a pseudogene. The CDR3 is made up of 17 amino acids. CDR3 protein: CASSTIIRDIFGNTIYF. In DNA form, the CDR3 reads TGTGCCAGCAGCACTATCATCCGGGACATCTTTGGAAACACCATATATTTT.

The V call is TRBV7-9, the J call TRBJ1-5; no firm D call. Per germline, CDR1 SEHNR and CDR2 FQNEAQ (reference sequence). The CDR3 contains 15 residues. V gave up 1 base and J gave up 3 bases, with 10 bases separating them. The CDR3 is CASSLDETYNQPQHF. The CDR3 nucleotides read TGTGCCAGCAGCTTAGATGAGACCTACAATCAGCCCCAGCATTTT.

This clonotype was detected many times. The CDR3 DNA reads TGTGCCAGCAGCCCGCGAGCGGGGCTCGATGACATTCAGTACTTC. It yields the protein CASSPRAGLDDIQYF. This rearrangement joins TRBV9 to TRBJ2-4, with TRBD2 matching 7 bases. J was trimmed by 8 bases and V by 4 bases; bases with no gene match: 12. This CDR3 is built from 15 residues. CDR1 and CDR2 (germline): SGDLS, YYNGEE.

This clonotype was detected many times. V gene TRBV5-5 combines with J gene TRBJ2-3; no firm D call. V lost 3 bases and J 2 bases, leaving 22 bases between the germline ends. CDR1 and CDR2 (germline): SGHKS, YYEKEE (reference sequence). The CDR3 length is 18 residues. The CDR3 sequence is CASSSSFPTRYLTDTQYF. The CDR3 DNA reads TGTGCCAGCAGCTCCTCGTTTCCCACCCGCTATCTCACAGATACGCAGTATTTT.

In this sample, this clonotype turned up many times. CDR3 sequence reads: CATSRDRTGILGIQPQHF. DNA for the CDR3: TGTGCCACCAGCAGAGATCGGACAGGGATATTGGGCATTCAGCCCCAGCATTTT. The chain has TRBV15 and TRBJ1-5, with 8 nucleotides matching TRBD1. Germline V CDR1 and CDR2: LNHNV, YYDKDF (reference sequence). This CDR3 comprises 18 residues. The ends lost 0 bases at V and 6 bases at J; junction bases unmatched: 13.